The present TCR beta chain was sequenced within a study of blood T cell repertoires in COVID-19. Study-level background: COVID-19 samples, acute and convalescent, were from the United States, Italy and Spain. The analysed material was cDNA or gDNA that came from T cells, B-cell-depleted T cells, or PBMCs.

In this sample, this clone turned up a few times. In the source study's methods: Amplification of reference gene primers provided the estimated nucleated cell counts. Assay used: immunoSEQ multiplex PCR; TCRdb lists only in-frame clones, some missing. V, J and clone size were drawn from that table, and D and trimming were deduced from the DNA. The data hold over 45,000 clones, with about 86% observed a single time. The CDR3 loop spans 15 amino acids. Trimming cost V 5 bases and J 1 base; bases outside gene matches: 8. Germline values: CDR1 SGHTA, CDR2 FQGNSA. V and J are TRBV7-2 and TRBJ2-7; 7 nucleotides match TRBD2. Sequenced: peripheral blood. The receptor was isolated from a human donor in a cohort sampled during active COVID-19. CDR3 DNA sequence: TGTGCCAGCAGCCATACAACTAGCGTTTCCTACGAGCAGTACTTC. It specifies CASSHTTSVSYEQYF.